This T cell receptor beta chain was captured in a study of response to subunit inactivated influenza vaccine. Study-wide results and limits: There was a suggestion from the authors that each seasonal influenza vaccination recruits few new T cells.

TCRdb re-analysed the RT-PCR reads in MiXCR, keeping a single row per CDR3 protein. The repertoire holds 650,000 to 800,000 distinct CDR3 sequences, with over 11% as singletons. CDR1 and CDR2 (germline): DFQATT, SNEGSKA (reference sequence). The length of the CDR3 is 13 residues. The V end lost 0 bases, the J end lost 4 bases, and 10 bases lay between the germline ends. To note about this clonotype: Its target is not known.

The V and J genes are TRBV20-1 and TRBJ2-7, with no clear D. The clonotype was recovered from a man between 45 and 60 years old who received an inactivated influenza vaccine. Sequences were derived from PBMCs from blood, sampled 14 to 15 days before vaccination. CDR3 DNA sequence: TGCAGTGCTAGAGACAGGTTGGGGTACGAGCAGTACTTC. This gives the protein CSARDRLGYEQYF.